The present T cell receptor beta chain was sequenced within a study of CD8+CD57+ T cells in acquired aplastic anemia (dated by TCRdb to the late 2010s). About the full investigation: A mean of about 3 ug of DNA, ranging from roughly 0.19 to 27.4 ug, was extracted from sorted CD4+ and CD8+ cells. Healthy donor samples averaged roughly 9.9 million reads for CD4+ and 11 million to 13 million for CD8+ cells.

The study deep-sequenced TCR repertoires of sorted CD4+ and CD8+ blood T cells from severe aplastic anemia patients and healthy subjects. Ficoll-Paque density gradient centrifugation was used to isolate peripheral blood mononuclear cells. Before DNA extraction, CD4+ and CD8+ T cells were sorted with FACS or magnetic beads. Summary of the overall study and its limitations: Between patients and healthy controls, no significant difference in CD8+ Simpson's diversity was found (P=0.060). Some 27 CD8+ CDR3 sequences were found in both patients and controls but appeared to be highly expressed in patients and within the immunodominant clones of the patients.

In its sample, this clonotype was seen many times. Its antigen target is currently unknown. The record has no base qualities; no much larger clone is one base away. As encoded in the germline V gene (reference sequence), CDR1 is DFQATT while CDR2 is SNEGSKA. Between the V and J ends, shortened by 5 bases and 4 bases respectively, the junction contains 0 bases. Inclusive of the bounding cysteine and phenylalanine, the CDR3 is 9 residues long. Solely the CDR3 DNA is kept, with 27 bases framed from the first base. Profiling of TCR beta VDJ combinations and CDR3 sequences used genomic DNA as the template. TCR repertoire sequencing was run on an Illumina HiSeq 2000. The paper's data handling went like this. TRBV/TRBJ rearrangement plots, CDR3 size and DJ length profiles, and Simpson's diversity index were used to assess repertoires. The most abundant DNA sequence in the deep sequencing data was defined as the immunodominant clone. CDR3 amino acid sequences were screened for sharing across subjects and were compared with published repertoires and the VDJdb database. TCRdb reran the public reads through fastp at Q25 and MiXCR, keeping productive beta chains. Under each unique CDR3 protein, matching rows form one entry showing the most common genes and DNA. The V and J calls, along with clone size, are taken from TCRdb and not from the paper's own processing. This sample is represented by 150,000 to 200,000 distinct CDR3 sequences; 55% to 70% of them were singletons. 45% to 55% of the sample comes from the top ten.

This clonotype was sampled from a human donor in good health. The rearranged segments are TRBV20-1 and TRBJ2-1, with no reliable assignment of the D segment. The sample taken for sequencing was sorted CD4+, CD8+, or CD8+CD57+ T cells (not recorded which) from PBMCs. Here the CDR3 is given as CSAYNEQFF. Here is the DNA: TGCAGTGCTTACAATGAGCAGTTCTTC.